The 26 T cell receptor beta chains reported below all come from one sample, sequenced in a study of vaccination effects on CD4 cells after COVID-19. Following 10 days of culture, CD4+ T cells were isolated. The person's infection with SARS-CoV-2, confirmed by PCR, took place between March and December 2020. Participants got two doses of BNT162b2 or mRNA-1273 vaccine. Measured with immunoSEQ multiplex PCR; TCRdb has only the in-frame clones, and not every one. The table includes under 40,000 clones, about three quarters detected once. These receptors have no identified antigens. This specimen was CD4+ T cells from PBMCs cultured without peptide, taken after COVID-19 vaccination. The origin of the receptors is a human donor who had a prior SARS-CoV-2 infection.

The chain carries TRBV11-3 and TRBJ2-7, with TRBD2 identical over 7 bases. This CDR3 comprises 16 residues. The V segment lost 6 bases and the J segment 6 bases; nucleotides outside the gene matches: 17. Germline values: CDR1 SGHNT, CDR2 YENEEA. The CDR3: CASRPSRGGQASEQYF. CDR3 nucleotides: TGTGCCAGCAGACCCTCTCGGGGAGGGCAGGCTTCCGAGCAGTACTTC. Together with reference TRBV11-3 and TRBJ2-7, the CDR3 gives the full variable domain: EAGVVQSPRYKIIEKKQPVAFWCNPISGHNTLYWYLQNLGQGPELLIRYENEEAVDDSQLPKDRFSAERLKGVDSTLKIQPAELGDSAVYLCASRPSRGGQASEQYFGPGTRLTVT.

This clone appeared a few times. This rearrangement joins TRBV28 to TRBJ2-7; D not resolved. Germline V CDR1 and CDR2: MDHEN, SYDVKM. Trimming removed 6 bases from V and 6 bases from J, with 12 bases in between. The CDR3 runs to 12 residues. In DNA, the CDR3 is TGTGCCAGCAGCTCCTATTCCGCCGAGCAGTACTTC. It yields the protein CASSSYSAEQYF.

The rearrangement joins TRBV23-1 to TRBJ2-2; D not certain. TRBV23-1 is reported as an ORF; its role is uncertain. This CDR3 spans 14 amino acids. V gave up 4 bases and J gave up 2 bases, with 8 bases separating them. This CDR3 reads CASSRAANTGELFF. In DNA form, the CDR3 reads TGCGCCAGCAGTCGGGCAGCAAACACCGGGGAGCTGTTTTTT.

The gene calls are TRBV25-1 and TRBJ2-4; D is uncertain. Germline CDR1 is MGHDK and CDR2 is SYGVNS. The length of the CDR3 is 13 residues. V gave up 6 bases and J gave up 5 bases, with 11 bases separating them. The CDR3 loop is CASRAPVENIQYF. CDR3 coding DNA: TGTGCCAGCAGAGCTCCGGTCGAAAACATTCAGTACTTC.

The chain is built from TRBV5-1 and TRBJ2-5; 8 nucleotides match TRBD1. Germline V lookup: CDR1 SGHRS, CDR2 YFSETQ. This CDR3 comprises 14 residues. With 3 bases clipped from V and 4 bases from J, the junction kept 5 bases outside the gene matches. The CDR3 loop reads CASSSTGGVETQYF. CDR3 DNA sequence: TGCGCCAGCAGCTCAACAGGGGGAGTAGAGACCCAGTACTTC. Filled out from reference TRBV5-1 and TRBJ2-5, the complete variable domain reads KAGVTQTPRYLIKTRGQQVTLSCSPISGHRSVSWYQQTPGQGLQFLFEYFSETQRNKGNFPGRFSGRQFSNSRSEMNVSTLELGDSALYLCASSSTGGVETQYFGPGTRLLVL.

CDR3 amino acids: CASSQVDGGEAFF. CDR3 in DNA: TGTGCCAGCAGCCAGGTCGACGGCGGTGAAGCTTTCTTT. The chain recombines TRBV3-1 (or the pseudogene TRBV3-2) with TRBJ1-1; D is uncertain. In germline, CDR1 is LGHDT, CDR2 YNNKEL (reference sequence). V was clipped by 3 bases and J by 7 bases, with 12 bases between them. The CDR3 length is 13 residues.

This clone appeared a single time. The chain is built from TRBV11-3 and TRBJ2-7; either TRBD1 or TRBD2 may fit D (5 bases each). CDR1 is SGHNT and CDR2 is YENEEA in the germline V gene. This CDR3 is 16 amino acids long. The V gene lost 1 base and the J gene lost 1 base, with 14 bases spanning the gap. In nucleotides, the CDR3 is TGTGCCAGCAGCTTAGGCGATCGGGACGGTTCCTACGAGCAGTACTTC. As protein: CASSLGDRDGSYEQYF.

The chain has TRBV4-3 and TRBJ2-5; D unresolved. V lost 2 bases, J lost 5 bases, and 12 bases lay in between. CDR1 is LGHNA, CDR2 YSLEER, per germline. The CDR3 spans 14 residues. CDR3 sequence: CASSQQAVWETQYF. CDR3 DNA: TGCGCCAGCAGCCAACAGGCAGTATGGGAGACCCAGTACTTC.

The V call is TRBV6-5, the J call TRBJ2-7; TRBD2 matches 7 bases. The germline CDR1 and CDR2 sequences are MNHEY and SVGAGI. V lost 6 bases to trimming and J lost 3 bases; unmatched junction nucleotides: 5. The CDR3 length is 13 residues. CDR3 amino acids: CASSQGLIYEQYF. The CDR3 nucleotides read TGTGCCAGCAGCCAGGGACTAATCTACGAGCAGTACTTC.

The rearrangement joins TRBV11-2 to TRBJ2-1; D gene unclear. Germline V gives CDR1 SGHAT, CDR2 FQNNGV. CDR3 size: 12 residues. The V end was cut by 5 bases, the J end by 8 bases, with 10 bases between. The CDR3 sequence is CASSRMAYEQFF. The CDR3 nucleotides are TGTGCCAGCAGCCGTATGGCGTATGAGCAGTTCTTC.

This chain connects TRBV4-3 to TRBJ2-3, with a tentative D call TRBD2 (5 bases). Germline V gene sequence: CDR1 LGHNA, CDR2 YSLEER. V lost 5 bases, J lost 4 bases, and 13 bases lay in between. The CDR3 loop spans 14 amino acids. The CDR3 protein is CASSGRQLADTQYF. In DNA form, the CDR3 reads TGCGCCAGCAGCGGCCGGCAACTAGCAGATACGCAGTATTTT.

V usage is TRBV5-1 and J usage is TRBJ1-3; 8 bases map to TRBD1. V lost 3 bases to trimming and J lost 4 bases; unmatched junction nucleotides: 9. CDR1 is SGHRS and CDR2 is YFSETQ in the germline V gene. The CDR3 contains 16 residues. The CDR3 region is CASSYQGTGEGNTIYF. In nucleotides, the CDR3 is TGCGCCAGCAGCTACCAAGGGACAGGCGAAGGAAACACCATATATTTT.

The rearrangement uses TRBV6-5 and TRBJ2-3; 8 positions match TRBD1. Trimming removed 0 bases from V and 6 bases from J; junction bases left unmatched: 5. Germline V gives CDR1 MNHEY, CDR2 SVGAGI. The CDR3 totals 15 residues. Here the CDR3 DNA reads TGTGCCAGCAGTTACTCACCGACAGGGGTTGATACGCAGTATTTT. As protein: CASSYSPTGVDTQYF.

The table lists this clone with a count of one. This chain joins TRBV14 and TRBJ2-1; 13 nucleotides match TRBD2. Germline V gives CDR1 SGHDN, CDR2 FVKESK. V was clipped by 4 bases and J by 5 bases; unmatched bases: 8. The CDR3 covers 17 residues. CDR3 protein: CASSLETGLAGHNEQFF. The CDR3 nucleotides are TGTGCCAGCAGCCTAGAAACGGGACTAGCGGGACACAATGAGCAGTTCTTC.

The chain has TRBV5-6 and TRBJ2-3, with no clear D. The CDR3 consists of 13 residues. V was shortened by 5 bases and J by 4 bases, with 11 bases between the two germline ends. Germline V gives CDR1 SGHDT, CDR2 YYEEEE. The CDR3 spells CASSGDGADTQYF. In DNA form, the CDR3 reads TGTGCCAGCAGTGGGGATGGCGCAGATACGCAGTATTTT.

The gene calls are TRBV3-1 (or the pseudogene TRBV3-2) and TRBJ1-2; D is ambiguous. CDR3 length: 14 amino acids. Trimming took 1 base from V and 3 from J, leaving 9 bases between them. CDR1 is LGHDT and CDR2 is YNNKEL in the germline V gene (reference sequence). This chain's CDR3 is CASSQGWVDYGYTF. CDR3 nucleotides: TGTGCCAGCAGCCAAGGATGGGTAGACTATGGCTACACCTTC.

This clone was found a few times. This chain uses TRBV19 with TRBJ1-3; tentatively, D is TRBD1 (6 bases). Trimming left V 5 bases short and J 0 bases short, with 14 bases between. Germline V gene lookup returns CDR1 LNHDA and CDR2 SQIVND (reference sequence). The CDR3 has 16 residues. Here the CDR3 reads CASSFDRPFSGNTIYF. CDR3 DNA: TGTGCCAGTAGTTTCGACAGGCCATTCTCTGGAAACACCATATATTTT.

The rearrangement joins TRBV30 to TRBJ1-2; D unresolved. Trimming shortened V by 3 bases and J by 4 bases, and 12 bases separated the two germline ends. Germline loops: CDR1 GTSNPN, CDR2 SVGIG (reference sequence). There are 13 residues in the CDR3. The CDR3 loop reads CAWRVTGSYGYTF. The CDR3 region has the DNA TGTGCCTGGAGGGTAACCGGGAGCTATGGCTACACCTTC. The whole variable domain, remainder taken from reference TRBV30 and TRBJ1-2, is SQTIHQWPATLVQPVGSPLSLECTVEGTSNPNLYWYRQAAGRGLQLLFYSVGIGQISSEVPQNLSASRPQDRQFILSSKKLLLSDSGFYLCAWRVTGSYGYTFGSGTRLTVV.

The chain employs TRBV7-2 and TRBJ2-2; D possibly matches TRBD1 or TRBD2 (6 bases each). Trimming pared 5 bases from V and 5 bases from J, leaving 21 bases between. The CDR3 covers 17 residues. CDR1 and CDR2 (germline): SGHTA, FQGNSA. CDR3 in amino acids: CASSPRRGAGATGELFF. DNA of the CDR3: TGTGCCAGCAGCCCAAGAAGGGGGGCCGGGGCGACCGGGGAGCTGTTTTTT. Full variable domain (outside the CDR3, taken from reference TRBV7-2 and TRBJ2-2): GAGVSQSPSNKVTEKGKDVELRCDPISGHTALYWYRQSLGQGLEFLIYFQGNSAPDKSGLPSDRFSAERTGGSVSTLTIQRTQQEDSAVYLCASSPRRGAGATGELFFGEGSRLTVL.

CDR3 amino acids: CASSLHVAGGYTQYF. The CDR3 DNA sequence: TGTGCCAGCAGCTTGCACGTAGCGGGGGGGTATACGCAGTATTTT. The chain couples TRBV5-4 to TRBJ2-3; TRBD2 agrees at 11 bases. Germline V CDR1 and CDR2: SGHNT, YYREEE (reference sequence). This CDR3 has 15 amino acids. V shed 1 base and J 7 bases; nucleotides not matched to a gene: 5.

The V gene is TRBV5-1, the J gene TRBJ1-5, with D maybe TRBD1 (5 bases). Per germline, CDR1 SGHRS and CDR2 YFSETQ. The CDR3 sequence is 17 residues long. Trimming removed 0 bases at V and 0 bases at J, with 13 bases between. CDR3 nucleotides: TGCGCCAGCAGCTTGGGGGACGGCGGAACTAGCAATCAGCCCCAGCATTTT. Encoded protein: CASSLGDGGTSNQPQHF.

The rearrangement links TRBV7-9 to TRBJ2-7, with 8 bases fitting TRBD2. J gave up 2 bases and V 3 bases, and 12 bases lay outside the gene matches. This CDR3 spans 17 amino acids. Germline CDR1 reads SEHNR; CDR2 reads FQNEAQ (reference sequence). The CDR3 loop is CASSFLPGGGPTYEQYF. The CDR3 DNA follows: TGTGCCAGCAGCTTCCTACCCGGCGGGGGGCCTACCTACGAGCAGTACTTC.

The chain joins TRBV5-6 to TRBJ2-5, with 11 nucleotides matching TRBD2. The V and J ends lost 4 bases and 5 bases, in that order; junction bases with no gene match: 7. Germline-derived CDR1 and CDR2 are SGHDT and YYEEEE. The CDR3 covers 15 residues. The CDR3 region is CASSDSGGAGETQYF. The CDR3 coding sequence is TGTGCCAGCAGCGATAGCGGGGGGGCCGGTGAGACCCAGTACTTC.

This clone was observed a few times. The rearrangement links TRBV2 to TRBJ2-5; a possible D gene is TRBD1 (6 bases). The CDR3 runs 13 residues. Germline CDR1 is SNHLY and CDR2 is FYNNEI. V gave up 7 bases and J gave up 2 bases, with 11 bases separating them. The CDR3, as DNA: TGTGCCAGCATGGCGGACAGTCAAGAGACCCAGTACTTC. Translation gives CASMADSQETQYF.

This clone was detected only once. The chain has TRBV19 and TRBJ2-2, with 9 bases lining up with TRBD1. V lost 6 bases and J lost 6; bases outside the gene matches: 14. The CDR3 runs 17 residues. From germline, CDR1 is LNHDA and CDR2 SQIVND (reference sequence). The CDR3 sequence is CASRGLLGQGLSGELFF. CDR3 DNA sequence: TGTGCCAGTAGGGGGTTGTTGGGACAGGGCCTCTCCGGGGAGCTGTTTTTT.

The chain carries TRBV7-9 and TRBJ1-1, with D possibly TRBD1 on 5 matching bases. Trimming removed 3 bases from V and 5 bases from J, with 13 bases in between. Germline values: CDR1 SEHNR, CDR2 FQNEAQ (reference sequence). The CDR3 is 14 residues long. The chain's CDR3 is CASSFAGLKTEAFF. In DNA form, the CDR3 reads TGTGCCAGCAGCTTCGCAGGGTTAAAGACTGAAGCTTTCTTT.